This T cell receptor beta chain emerged from a study of blood T cells in healthy people across ages. Next came a second PCR, run for 7 to 11 cycles, which used a sample-barcoded 5' primer along with a J-beta primer mix. In TCRdb, the 5' RACE reads were re-called with MiXCR into one record per CDR3 protein. The data contain roughly 1,700,000 distinct CDR3 sequences, about 30% of them singletons. On this clonotype itself: Its specificity is unknown.

V lost 3 bases to trimming and J lost 7 bases, with 10 bases between them. Per germline, CDR1 MNHEY and CDR2 SMNVEV (reference sequence). This CDR3 contains 14 residues. Study-wide points: In long-lived donors, naive CD4+ cell counts and diversity exceeded those of aged donors. Diversity of TCR beta per million T cells declined in a roughly linear way with age.

This TCR was recovered from a woman between 25 and 40 years old in good health. What was sequenced was blood. J is TRBJ1-6 and V is TRBV27; no firm D call. This CDR3 is CASSFSFENSPLHF. The CDR3 nucleotides read TGTGCCAGCAGTTTCTCGTTCGAGAATTCACCCCTCCACTTT.